The next 18 T cell receptor beta chains were all read from a single sample in a study of T cell responses to AZD1222 COVID-19 vaccine. Only in-frame clones appear in the TCRdb table, and some are missing; sequencing was by immunoSEQ multiplex PCR. Among 200,000 to 300,000 clones listed, more than 80% were seen once. Sequenced here: peripheral blood, sampled on day 0 of AZD1222 vaccination. The receptors come from an adult in good health.

The rearrangement links TRBV12-3 or TRBV12-4 to TRBJ2-4; D call uncertain. V gave up 2 bases and J gave up 9 bases, with 5 bases separating them. This CDR3 is 11 amino acids long. CDR3 loop: CASSLNRIQYF. The CDR3 DNA reads TGTGCCAGCAGTTTAAACCGCATTCAGTACTTC.

The chain uses TRBV6-5 and TRBJ1-6, with 9 bases identical to TRBD1. The CDR3 runs 14 residues. Losses at the gene ends were 6 bases for V and 8 bases for J; bases not matched to a gene: 5. Germline-derived CDR1 and CDR2 are MNHEY and SVGAGI. CDR3 sequence: CASRSTGGDSPLHF. The CDR3 DNA is TGTGCCAGCAGATCCACAGGGGGCGATTCACCCCTCCACTTT.

The chain carries TRBV9 and TRBJ2-7; 10 bases agree with TRBD2. This CDR3 contains 15 residues. Germline V gene sequence: CDR1 SGDLS, CDR2 YYNGEE. V lost 3 bases to trimming and J lost 5 bases; unmatched junction nucleotides: 8. CDR3 residues: CASSAASGSHDEQYF. DNA of the CDR3: TGTGCCAGCAGCGCCGCTAGCGGGAGCCACGACGAGCAGTACTTC.

This chain joins TRBV11-2 and TRBJ1-5; possibly TRBD1 for D (5 bases). The V end was cut by 1 base, the J end by 3 bases, with 13 bases between. CDR1 is SGHAT and CDR2 is FQNNGV in the germline V gene. This CDR3 is 16 amino acids long. DNA for the CDR3: TGTGCCAGCAGCTTAGGTTACGGGGCCAACAATCAGCCCCAGCATTTT. This codes for CASSLGYGANNQPQHF.

J is TRBJ1-5 and V is TRBV19; TRBD1 aligns across 9 bases. With V trimmed by 7 bases and J by 5 bases, 15 bases remained unmatched. There are 17 residues in the CDR3. Germline V CDR1 and CDR2: LNHDA, SQIVND (reference sequence). CDR3: CASTTPPRTGGDQPQHF. CDR3 bases: TGTGCCAGTACCACACCACCTCGAACAGGGGGCGATCAGCCCCAGCATTTT. The full variable domain, with the rest looked up from reference TRBV19 and TRBJ1-5, is DGGITQSPKYLFRKEGQNVTLSCEQNLNHDAMYWYRQDPGQGLRLIYYSQIVNDFQKGDIAEGYSVSREKKESFPLTVTSAQKNPTAFYLCASTTPPRTGGDQPQHFGDGTRLSIL.

The chain links TRBV7-8 to TRBJ1-2, with 8 bases fitting TRBD1. The V and J ends lost 5 bases and 6 bases, in that order; junction bases with no gene match: 14. The CDR3 is 16 residues long. The V gene's germline CDR1 is SGHVS and CDR2 FQNEAQ. CDR3 residues: CASSQRKTGARDGYTF. In DNA form, the CDR3 reads TGTGCCAGCAGCCAAAGAAAGACAGGGGCGAGAGATGGCTACACCTTC. Together with reference TRBV7-8 and TRBJ1-2, the CDR3 gives the full variable domain: GAGVSQSPRYKVAKRGQDVALRCDPISGHVSLFWYQQALGQGPEFLTYFQNEAQLDKSGLPSDRFFAERPEGSVSTLKIQRTQQEDSAVYLCASSQRKTGARDGYTFGSGTRLTVV.

The rearrangement joins TRBV27 to TRBJ1-1, with TRBD1 as a possible D gene (5 bases). Per germline, CDR1 MNHEY and CDR2 SMNVEV (reference sequence). There are 13 residues in the CDR3. With 2 bases removed from V and 6 bases from J, the gap between germline ends came to 10 bases. The DNA of the CDR3 is TGTGCCAGCAGTTTAGAGGGAGGGGCTGAAGCTTTCTTT. This encodes CASSLEGGAEAFF.

V and J are TRBV25-1 and TRBJ1-6, with 7 nucleotides matching TRBD1. The length of the CDR3 is 16 residues. Germline CDR1 MGHDK, CDR2 SYGVNS. The V segment lost 2 bases and the J segment 5 bases; nucleotides outside the gene matches: 6. CDR3: CASSEVVGQDNSPLHF. CDR3 bases: TGTGCCAGCAGTGAAGTAGTAGGACAGGATAATTCACCCCTCCACTTT.

The V gene is TRBV3-1 (or the pseudogene TRBV3-2), the J gene TRBJ1-1; D uncertain. V was pared by 0 bases and J by 11 bases, with 13 bases between. The CDR3 runs to 13 residues. Germline V gene data show CDR1 as LGHDT and CDR2 as YNNKEL (reference sequence). CDR3 nucleotide sequence: TGTGCCAGCAGCCAAGAATGGATGCAGAGGGCTTTCTTT. It is translated as CASSQEWMQRAFF.

This rearrangement joins TRBV9 to TRBJ2-5; 7 bases are a match to TRBD1. This CDR3 is 15 amino acids long. Germline V CDR1 and CDR2: SGDLS, YYNGEE. Trimming cost V 1 base and J 5 bases; bases outside gene matches: 8. The CDR3 protein is CASSVRGLLGETQYF. The CDR3 DNA is TGTGCCAGCAGCGTAAGGGGGCTCTTGGGGGAGACCCAGTACTTC.

For this clone: One end of the junction varies from germline; a read error may be responsible. The genes are TRBV2 and TRBJ1-1; TRBD1 matches at 12 bases. The CDR3 contains 15 residues. Germline lookup yields CDR1 SNHLY and CDR2 FYNNEI. The CDR3 nucleotides are TGTGCCAGCAGGTTTTCCGGGACAGGGGGCACTCAAGCTTTCTTT. Encoded protein: CASRFSGTGGTQAFF.

The V call is TRBV28, the J call TRBJ1-5; D not certain. CDR1 and CDR2 from the germline V gene are MDHEN and SYDVKM. CDR3 size: 14 residues. The ends were cut back, 2 bases at V and 5 bases at J, with 10 bases in the middle. The CDR3, as DNA: TGTGCCAGCAGTTTAATAGTGAAGGATCAGCCCCAGCATTTT. Protein sequence: CASSLIVKDQPQHF.

In DNA form, the CDR3 reads TGCGCCAGCAGCTTGCGGGGGAGTAAGACCTATAATTCACCCCTCCACTTT. This encodes CASSLRGSKTYNSPLHF. The chain couples TRBV5-1 to TRBJ1-6, with a weak D call TRBD1 (5 bases). The V and J ends lost 1 base and 2 bases respectively, with 13 bases between them. Germline assignment: CDR1 SGHRS and CDR2 YFSETQ. This CDR3 is built from 17 residues. The whole variable domain, filled in from reference TRBV5-1 and TRBJ1-6, reads KAGVTQTPRYLIKTRGQQVTLSCSPISGHRSVSWYQQTPGQGLQFLFEYFSETQRNKGNFPGRFSGRQFSNSRSEMNVSTLELGDSALYLCASSLRGSKTYNSPLHFGNGTRLTVT.

V and J are TRBV7-2 and TRBJ2-7; D may correspond to TRBD1 or TRBD2 (6 bases each). The germline V gene encodes CDR1 SGHTA and CDR2 FQGNSA. The V gene lost 1 base and the J gene lost 9 bases, with 13 bases spanning the gap. The CDR3 spans 13 residues. This chain's CDR3 is CASSLGRGEAQYF. DNA of the CDR3: TGTGCCAGCAGCTTAGGAAGGGGGGAGGCGCAGTACTTC.

V usage is TRBV14 and J usage is TRBJ1-2; D remains unclear. From germline, CDR1 is SGHDN and CDR2 FVKESK. With 2 bases removed from V and 5 bases from J, the gap between germline ends came to 9 bases. This CDR3 comprises 13 residues. The CDR3 DNA reads as TGTGCCAGCAGCCAAAACGGTGTATATGGCTACACCTTC. It specifies CASSQNGVYGYTF.

The rearrangement joins TRBV18 to TRBJ2-7, with a weak D call TRBD2 (6 bases). V gave up 3 bases and J gave up 2 bases, with 11 bases separating them. The CDR3 extends over 14 amino acids. Germline V gives CDR1 KGHSH, CDR2 LQKENI. For the CDR3, the DNA is TGTGCCAGCTCACCCTTGGGAGGAACCTACGAGCAGTACTTC. Residues: CASSPLGGTYEQYF.

This clone was recorded once. This chain links TRBV15 with TRBJ1-3; 7 bases match TRBD1. With V trimmed by 2 bases and J by 3 bases, 7 bases remained unmatched. There are 16 residues in the CDR3. Germline lookup yields CDR1 LNHNV and CDR2 YYDKDF (reference sequence). This CDR3 reads CATSRPLRDSGNTIYF. CDR3 in DNA: TGTGCCACCAGCAGACCTTTGCGGGACAGTGGAAACACCATATATTTT.

V usage is TRBV10-3 and J usage is TRBJ2-1; no firm D call. The V end was cut by 3 bases, the J end by 12 bases, with 12 bases between. Germline values: CDR1 ENHRY, CDR2 SYGVKD. This CDR3 contains 12 residues. The CDR3 bases are TGTGCCATCAGTGATCCCCCTTTCGGGCAGTTCTTC. Translated, it gives CAISDPPFGQFF.